A selection of T cell receptor beta chains follows, all from one sample in a study of control samples from healthy donors and cancer patients. The data were produced by immunoSEQ multiplex PCR, yet TCRdb's version contains in-frame clones alone and is incomplete. The profile shows some 51,000 clones, roughly 86% of them singletons. Material: blood. Receptors were obtained from a man in his forties or fifties in good health. The CDR3 runs from the conserved cysteine through the conserved F or W. D genes are given only for firm matches. Clone size appears in some rows only: once, few, many, or a class for an expanded clone.

size	D	V	J	CDR3	DNA
NA	NA	TRBV3-1/TRBV3-2	TRBJ2-7	CASSHPGDRHEQYF	TGTGCCAGCAGCCACCCCGGGGACCGCCACGAGCAGTACTTC
NA	NA	TRBV5-1	TRBJ2-7	CASSSDGSYEQYF	TGCGCCAGCAGCTCGGACGGCTCCTACGAGCAGTACTTC
NA	NA	TRBV13	TRBJ2-7	CASSLGRGFAEQYF	TGTGCCAGCAGCTTAGGACGGGGATTTGCAGAGCAGTACTTC
NA	NA	TRBV14	TRBJ1-6	CASSQVGSPLHF	TGTGCCAGCAGCCAAGTAGGGTCACCCCTCCACTTT
NA	NA	TRBV4-1	TRBJ2-7	CASSVVEVQGPYEQYF	TGCGCCAGCAGCGTGGTGGAGGTACAGGGACCTTACGAGCAGTACTTC
NA	NA	TRBV13	TRBJ1-2	CASTLGRLTSYGYTF	TGTGCCAGCACATTGGGGAGACTAACGAGCTATGGCTACACCTTC
once	NA	TRBV6-1	TRBJ2-3	CASSEGRDSSGTDTQYF	TGTGCCAGCAGTGAAGGGCGGGACTCGTCTGGCACAGATACGCAGTATTTT
NA	NA	TRBV4-1	TRBJ1-2	CASSQGLVPPPPDYGYTF	TGCGCCAGCAGCCAAGGATTAGTGCCCCCGCCACCGGACTATGGCTACACCTTC
once	NA	TRBV21-1	TRBJ1-1	CASSKDSLGKRAFF	TGTGCCAGCAGCAAAGACTCTCTCGGCAAAAGGGCTTTCTTT
once	NA	TRBV3-1/TRBV3-2	TRBJ1-1	CASSLTQGWNTEAFF	TGTGCCAGCAGTCTAACACAGGGCTGGAACACTGAAGCTTTCTTT
NA	NA	TRBV12-3/TRBV12-4	TRBJ2-1	CASWAPLRNEQFF	TGTGCCAGCTGGGCCCCGCTACGCAATGAGCAGTTCTTC
NA	NA	TRBV5-1	TRBJ1-4	CASSLEWGFGEKLFF	TGCGCCAGCAGCTTGGAATGGGGATTTGGTGAAAAACTGTTTTTT
NA	TRBD1	TRBV28	TRBJ1-2	CASSLSGQYGYTF	TGTGCCAGCAGTTTATCGGGACAGTATGGCTACACCTTC
NA	TRBD1	TRBV7-9	TRBJ2-2	CASSSGQAYTGELFF	TGTGCCAGCAGCTCGGGACAGGCGTACACCGGGGAGCTGTTTTTT
NA	TRBD2	TRBV4-2	TRBJ2-7	CASSHTSGKLYF	TGTGCCAGCAGCCACACTAGCGGGAAGCTGTACTTC
NA	NA	TRBV19	TRBJ1-1	CASSIVQGYTEAFF	TGTGCCAGTAGTATTGTACAGGGCTACACTGAAGCTTTCTTT
NA	NA	TRBV7-3	TRBJ2-5	CASSLFSGSGETQYF	TGTGCCAGCAGCTTATTTTCGGGGAGCGGGGAGACCCAGTACTTC
NA	NA	TRBV7-3	TRBJ1-3	CASGRGSGNTIYF	TGTGCCAGCGGGAGGGGATCAGGAAACACCATATATTTT
NA	TRBD1	TRBV7-2	TRBJ1-4	CASSLQGAGGEKLFF	TGTGCCAGCAGCTTACAGGGGGCAGGGGGTGAAAAACTGTTTTTT
NA	NA	TRBV14	TRBJ2-7	CASSQFYEQYF	TGTGCCAGCAGCCAGTTCTACGAGCAGTACTTC
few	NA	TRBV6-5	TRBJ2-1	CASSYSGREQFF	TGTGCCAGCAGTTACTCAGGCCGTGAGCAGTTCTTC
once	NA	TRBV2	TRBJ1-5	CASSLQGSNQPQHF	TGTGCCAGCAGTCTCCAGGGTAGCAATCAGCCCCAGCATTTT
NA	NA	TRBV6-1	TRBJ2-1	CASSEVLEQFF	TGTGCCAGCAGTGAAGTACTTGAGCAGTTCTTC
NA	TRBD1	TRBV6-5	TRBJ2-3	CASSYLGQGLTDTQYF	TGTGCCAGCAGTTACCTCGGACAGGGCCTCACAGATACGCAGTATTTT
NA	NA	TRBV18	TRBJ2-5	CASSPGDQETQYF	TGTGCCAGCTCACCAGGGGACCAAGAGACCCAGTACTTC
NA	NA	TRBV2	TRBJ1-6	CASSLESSYNSPLHF	TGTGCCAGCAGCCTAGAGAGCTCCTATAATTCACCCCTCCACTTT